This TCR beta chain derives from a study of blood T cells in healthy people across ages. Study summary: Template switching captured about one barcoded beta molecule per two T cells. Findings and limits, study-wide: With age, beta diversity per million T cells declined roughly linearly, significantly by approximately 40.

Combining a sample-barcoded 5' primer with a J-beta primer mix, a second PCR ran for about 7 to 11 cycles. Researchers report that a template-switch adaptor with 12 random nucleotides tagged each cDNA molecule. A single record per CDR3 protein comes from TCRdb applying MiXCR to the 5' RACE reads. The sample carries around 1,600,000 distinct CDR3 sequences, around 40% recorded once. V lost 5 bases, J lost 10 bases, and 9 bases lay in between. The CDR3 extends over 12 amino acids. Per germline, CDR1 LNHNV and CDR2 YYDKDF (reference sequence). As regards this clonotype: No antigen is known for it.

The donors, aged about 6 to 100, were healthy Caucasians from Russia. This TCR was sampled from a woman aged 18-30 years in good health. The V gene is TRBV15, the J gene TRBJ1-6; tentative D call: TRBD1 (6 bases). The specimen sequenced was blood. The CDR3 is CATSGGVSPLHF. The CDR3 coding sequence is TGTGCCACCAGCGGGGGCGTGTCACCCCTCCACTTT.